This passage covers 8 T cell receptor beta chains from one sample sequenced in a study of blood T cell repertoires in COVID-19. Method: immunoSEQ multiplex PCR; TCRdb's copy keeps in-frame clones and lacks some. The sample comprises roughly 150,000 clones, approximately 78% of which are singletons, and 9.5% to 13% rests with the top ten. The sample was peripheral blood. The receptors stem from a man aged 55 to 70 who had recovered from COVID-19.

CDR3 nucleotide sequence: TGCGCCAGCACCAATGTTCCAGAATATGACTATGGCTACACCTTC. This gives the protein CASTNVPEYDYGYTF. The genes are TRBV10-1 and TRBJ1-2, with D hard to call. V shed 7 bases and J shed 3 bases, with 18 bases lying between them. Germline CDR1 is WNHNN and CDR2 is SYGVQD (reference sequence). The CDR3 totals 15 residues.

V and J are TRBV7-3 and TRBJ1-1; 7 nucleotides align to TRBD1. CDR3 size: 14 residues. Losses at the gene ends were 4 bases for V and 1 base for J; bases not matched to a gene: 3. Germline V lookup: CDR1 SGHTA, CDR2 FQGTGA. CDR3 bases: TGTGCCAGCAGCTCGACAGGGCAGAACACTGAAGCTTTCTTT. It encodes CASSSTGQNTEAFF.

This chain uses TRBV6-5 with TRBJ2-7; perhaps TRBD2 as D (6 bases). CDR1 and CDR2 (germline): MNHEY, SVGAGI. Trimming removed 9 bases from V and 5 bases from J, with 14 bases in between. The CDR3 is made up of 12 amino acids. The CDR3 coding sequence is TGTGCCAGTTCGGGGGACCTAAACGAGCAGTACTTC. Translated, it gives CASSGDLNEQYF.

The table lists this clone with a few counts. The genes are TRBV5-1 and TRBJ2-6, with 16 bases fitting TRBD2. V trimming: 2 bases; J trimming: 0 bases; junction bases outside the gene matches: 8. The CDR3 has 21 residues. The germline V gene encodes CDR1 SGHRS and CDR2 YFSETQ. In nucleotides, the CDR3 is TGCGCCAGCAGCTTCGGACAGGGACTAGCGGGAGGGAACTCTGGGGCCAACGTCCTGACTTTC. Translating gives CASSFGQGLAGGNSGANVLTF.

This sequence joins TRBV30 and TRBJ2-5; 9 bases line up with TRBD2. With V trimmed by 0 bases and J by 4 bases, 3 bases remained unmatched. This CDR3 spans 14 amino acids. CDR1 is GTSNPN, CDR2 SVGIG, per germline (reference sequence). CDR3 protein: CAWSVSGRGETQYF. The DNA of the CDR3 is TGTGCCTGGAGTGTTAGCGGGAGAGGAGAGACCCAGTACTTC.

This chain links TRBV5-1 with TRBJ1-4, with a tentative D call TRBD1 (5 bases). The ends were cut back, 0 bases at V and 8 bases at J, with 14 bases in the middle. This CDR3 comprises 15 residues. Germline V gene data show CDR1 as SGHRS and CDR2 as YFSETQ. This CDR3 reads CASSLAGQSGEKLFF. CDR3 nucleotide sequence: TGCGCCAGCAGCTTGGCGGGTCAATCAGGGGAAAAACTGTTTTTT.

The rearrangement joins TRBV6-1 to TRBJ1-5, with TRBD1 matching over 8 bases. The CDR3 extends over 16 amino acids. From germline, CDR1 is MNHNS and CDR2 SASEGT. V lost 4 bases, J lost 4 bases, and 9 bases stayed unmatched. The CDR3 sequence: CASSGPGQAANQPQHF. In DNA, the CDR3 is TGTGCCAGCAGTGGCCCGGGACAGGCCGCGAATCAGCCCCAGCATTTT.

This clone showed up just a few times. The V and J genes are TRBV11-2 and TRBJ1-3; D is ambiguous. CDR3 length: 16 amino acids. Germline values: CDR1 SGHAT, CDR2 FQNNGV. V dropped 4 bases and J dropped 0 bases, with 13 bases sitting between them. CDR3 bases: TGTGCCAGCAGCTACCAGCTCGGGTCCTCTGGAAACACCATATATTTT. Protein: CASSYQLGSSGNTIYF. Drawing the rest from reference TRBV11-2 and TRBJ1-3, the complete variable domain is EAGVAQSPRYKIIEKRQSVAFWCNPISGHATLYWYQQILGQGPKLLIQFQNNGVVDDSQLPKDRFSAERLKGVDSTLKIQPAKLEDSAVYLCASSYQLGSSGNTIYFGEGSWLTVV.